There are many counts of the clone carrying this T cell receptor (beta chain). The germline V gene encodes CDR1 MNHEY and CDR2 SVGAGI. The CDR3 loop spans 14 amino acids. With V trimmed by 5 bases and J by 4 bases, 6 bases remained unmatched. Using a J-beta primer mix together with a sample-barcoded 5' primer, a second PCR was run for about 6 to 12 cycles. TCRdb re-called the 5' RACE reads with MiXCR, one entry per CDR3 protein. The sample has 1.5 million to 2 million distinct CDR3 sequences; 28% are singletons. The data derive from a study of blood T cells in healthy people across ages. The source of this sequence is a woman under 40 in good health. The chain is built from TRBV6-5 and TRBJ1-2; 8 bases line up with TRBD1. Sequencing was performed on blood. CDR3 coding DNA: TGTGCCAGCAGTCCCGCAGGGGGCGCCTATGGCTACACCTTC. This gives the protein CASSPAGGAYGYTF.